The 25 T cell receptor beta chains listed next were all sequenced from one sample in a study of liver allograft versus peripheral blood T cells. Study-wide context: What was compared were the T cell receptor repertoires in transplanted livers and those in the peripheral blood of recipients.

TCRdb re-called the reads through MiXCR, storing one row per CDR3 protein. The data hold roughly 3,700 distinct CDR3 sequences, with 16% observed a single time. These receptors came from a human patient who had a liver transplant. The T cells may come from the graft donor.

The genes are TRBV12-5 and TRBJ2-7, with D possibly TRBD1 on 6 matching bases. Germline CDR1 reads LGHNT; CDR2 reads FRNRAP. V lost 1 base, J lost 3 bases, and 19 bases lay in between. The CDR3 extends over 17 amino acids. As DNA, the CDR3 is TGTGCTAGTGGTTTGGCAACAGGGAAGGGAACAATCTACGAGCAGTACTTC. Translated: CASGLATGKGTIYEQYF.

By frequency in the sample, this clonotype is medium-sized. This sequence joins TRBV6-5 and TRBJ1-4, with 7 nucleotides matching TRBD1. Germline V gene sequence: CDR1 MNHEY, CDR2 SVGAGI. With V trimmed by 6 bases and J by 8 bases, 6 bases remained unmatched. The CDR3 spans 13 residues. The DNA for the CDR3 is TGTGCCAGCAGCGCCGGGACAGCCGAAAAACTGTTTTTT. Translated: CASSAGTAEKLFF.

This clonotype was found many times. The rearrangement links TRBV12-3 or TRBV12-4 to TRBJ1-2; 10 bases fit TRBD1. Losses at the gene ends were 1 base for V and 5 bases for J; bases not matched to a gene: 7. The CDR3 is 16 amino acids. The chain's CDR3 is CASSLGRDRGVYGYTF. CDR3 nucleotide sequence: TGTGCCAGCAGTTTAGGCCGGGACAGGGGAGTGTATGGCTACACCTTC.

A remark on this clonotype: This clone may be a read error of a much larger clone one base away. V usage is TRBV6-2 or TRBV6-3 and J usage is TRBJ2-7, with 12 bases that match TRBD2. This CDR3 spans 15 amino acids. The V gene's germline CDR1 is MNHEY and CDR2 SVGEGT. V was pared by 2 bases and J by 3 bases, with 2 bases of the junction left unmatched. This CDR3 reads CASSYPGLAGYEQYV. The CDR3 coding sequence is TGTGCCAGCAGTTACCCGGGACTAGCGGGCTACGAGCAGTACGTC.

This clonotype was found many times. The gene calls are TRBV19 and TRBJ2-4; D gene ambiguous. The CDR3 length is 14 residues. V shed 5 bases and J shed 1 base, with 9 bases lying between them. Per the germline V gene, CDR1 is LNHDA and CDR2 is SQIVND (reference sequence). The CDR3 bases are TGTGCCAGTAGTTTGGCAGCCGCCAAAAACATTCAGTACTTC. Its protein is CASSLAAAKNIQYF.

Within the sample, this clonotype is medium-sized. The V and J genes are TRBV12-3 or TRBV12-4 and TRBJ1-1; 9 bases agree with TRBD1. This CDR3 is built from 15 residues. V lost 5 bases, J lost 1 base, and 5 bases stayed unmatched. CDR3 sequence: CASSRPGQGNTEAFF. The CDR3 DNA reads TGTGCCAGCAGTAGGCCGGGACAGGGGAACACTGAAGCTTTCTTT.

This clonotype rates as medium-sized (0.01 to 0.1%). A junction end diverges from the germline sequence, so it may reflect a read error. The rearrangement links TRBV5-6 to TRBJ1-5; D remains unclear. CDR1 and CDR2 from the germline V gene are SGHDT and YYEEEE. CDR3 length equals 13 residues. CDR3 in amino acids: CASTLGRNQPQHF. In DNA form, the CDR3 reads TGTGCCAGCACCTTGGGGAGGAATCAGCCCCAGCATTTT.

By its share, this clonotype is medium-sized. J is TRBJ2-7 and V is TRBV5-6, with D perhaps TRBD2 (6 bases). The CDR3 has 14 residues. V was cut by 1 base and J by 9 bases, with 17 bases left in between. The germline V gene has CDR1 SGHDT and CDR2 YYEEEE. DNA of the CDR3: TGTGCCAGCAGCTTGCCCTGGGGGGAATCAGGGCAGTACTTC. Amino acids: CASSLPWGESGQYF. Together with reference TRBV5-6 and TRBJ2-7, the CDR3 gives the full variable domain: DAGVTQSPTHLIKTRGQQVTLRCSPKSGHDTVSWYQQALGQGPQFIFQYYEEEERQRGNFPDRFSGHQFPNYSSELNVNALLLGDSALYLCASSLPWGESGQYFGPGTRLTVT.

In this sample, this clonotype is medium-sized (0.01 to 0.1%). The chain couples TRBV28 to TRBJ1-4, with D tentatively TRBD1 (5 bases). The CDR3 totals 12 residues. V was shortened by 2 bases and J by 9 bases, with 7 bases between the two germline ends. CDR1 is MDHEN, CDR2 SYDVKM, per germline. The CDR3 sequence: CASSLQGQKLFF. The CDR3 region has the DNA TGTGCCAGCAGTTTACAGGGTCAAAAACTGTTTTTT.

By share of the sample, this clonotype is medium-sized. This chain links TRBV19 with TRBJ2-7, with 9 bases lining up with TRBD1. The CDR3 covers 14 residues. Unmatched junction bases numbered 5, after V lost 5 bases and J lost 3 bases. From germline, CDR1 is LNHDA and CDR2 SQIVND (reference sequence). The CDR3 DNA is TGTGCCAGTAGTGGGACAGGGACCATCTACGAGCAGTACTTC. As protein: CASSGTGTIYEQYF.

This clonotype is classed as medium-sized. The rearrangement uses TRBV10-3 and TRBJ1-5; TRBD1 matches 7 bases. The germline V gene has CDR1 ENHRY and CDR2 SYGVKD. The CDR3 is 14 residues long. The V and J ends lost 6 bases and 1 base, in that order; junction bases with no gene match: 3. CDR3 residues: CAIRPTGSNQPQHF. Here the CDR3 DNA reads TGTGCCATCAGACCGACAGGGAGCAATCAGCCCCAGCATTTT.

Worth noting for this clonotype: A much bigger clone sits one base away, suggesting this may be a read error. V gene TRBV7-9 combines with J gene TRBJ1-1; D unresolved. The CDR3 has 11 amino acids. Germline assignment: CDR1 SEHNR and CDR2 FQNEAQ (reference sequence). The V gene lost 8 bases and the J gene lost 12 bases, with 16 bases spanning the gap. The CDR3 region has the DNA TGTGCCAGCTGTTCCTTCGGACGACCTTTCTTT. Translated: CASCSFGRPFF. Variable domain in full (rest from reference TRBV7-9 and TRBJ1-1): DTGVSQNPRHKITKRGQNVTFRCDPISEHNRLYWYRQTLGQGPEFLTYFQNEAQLEKSRLLSDRFSAERPKGSFSTLEIQRTEQGDSAMYLCASCSFGRPFFGQGTRLTVV.

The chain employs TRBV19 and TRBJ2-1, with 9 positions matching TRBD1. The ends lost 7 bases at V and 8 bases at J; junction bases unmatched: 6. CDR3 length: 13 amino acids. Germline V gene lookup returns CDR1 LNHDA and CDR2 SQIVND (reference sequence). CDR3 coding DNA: TGTGCCAGTAAACAGGGGGCGCGGGATGAGCAGTTCTTC. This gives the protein CASKQGARDEQFF.

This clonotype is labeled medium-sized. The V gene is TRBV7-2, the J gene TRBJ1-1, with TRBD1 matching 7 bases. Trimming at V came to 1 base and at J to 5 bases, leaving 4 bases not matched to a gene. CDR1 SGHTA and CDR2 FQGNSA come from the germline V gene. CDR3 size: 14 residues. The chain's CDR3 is CASSLDRGGTEAFF. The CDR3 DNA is TGTGCCAGCAGCTTAGACAGGGGAGGGACTGAAGCTTTCTTT.

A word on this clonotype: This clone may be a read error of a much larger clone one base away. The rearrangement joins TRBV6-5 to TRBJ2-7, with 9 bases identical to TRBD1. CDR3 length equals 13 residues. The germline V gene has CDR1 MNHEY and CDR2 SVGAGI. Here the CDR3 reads CASSRTGVDDQYV. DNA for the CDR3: TGTGCCAGCAGTCGGACAGGGGTCGACGACCAGTACGTC.

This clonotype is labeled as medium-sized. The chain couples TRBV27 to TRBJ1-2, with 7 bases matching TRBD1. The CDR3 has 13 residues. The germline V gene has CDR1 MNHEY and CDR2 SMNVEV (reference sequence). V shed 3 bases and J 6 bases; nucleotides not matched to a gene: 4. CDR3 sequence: CASSLPGGNGYTF. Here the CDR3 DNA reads TGTGCCAGCAGTTTGCCAGGGGGGAATGGCTACACCTTC.

The CDR3 reads CASSRGVGRGPRHYNSPLHF. Written as DNA, the CDR3 is TGTGCCAGCAGTAGAGGGGTCGGGCGGGGGCCAAGACACTATAATTCACCCCTCCACTTT. J is TRBJ1-6 and V is TRBV6-1; maybe TRBD1 (6 bases). In germline, CDR1 is MNHNS, CDR2 SASEGT. V shed 5 bases and J shed 3 bases, with 26 bases lying between them. The CDR3 runs 20 residues.

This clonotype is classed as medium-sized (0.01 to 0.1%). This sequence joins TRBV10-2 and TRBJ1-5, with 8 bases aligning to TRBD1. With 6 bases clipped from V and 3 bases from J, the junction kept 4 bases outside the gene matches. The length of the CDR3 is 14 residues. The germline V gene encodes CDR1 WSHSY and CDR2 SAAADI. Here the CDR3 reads CASREGQVNQPQHF. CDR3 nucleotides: TGCGCCAGCAGGGAGGGACAGGTCAATCAGCCCCAGCATTTT.

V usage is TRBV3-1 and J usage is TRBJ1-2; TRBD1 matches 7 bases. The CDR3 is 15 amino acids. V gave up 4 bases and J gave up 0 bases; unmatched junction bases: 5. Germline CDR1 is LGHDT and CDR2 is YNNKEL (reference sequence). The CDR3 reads CASSRGDSANYGYTF. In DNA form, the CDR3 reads TGTGCCAGCAGCCGCGGGGACAGTGCTAACTATGGCTACACCTTC.

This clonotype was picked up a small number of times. CDR3 DNA sequence: TGCAGTGCTAGGGAAGGGGAAACCGGGACAGTGGCCGCGGGCTACACCTTC. The encoded protein is CSAREGETGTVAAGYTF. The chain carries TRBV20-1 and TRBJ1-2, with 7 bases that match TRBD1. J was trimmed by 8 bases and V by 3 bases; bases with no gene match: 21. The CDR3 is 17 amino acids. CDR1 is DFQATT, CDR2 SNEGSKA, per germline (reference sequence).

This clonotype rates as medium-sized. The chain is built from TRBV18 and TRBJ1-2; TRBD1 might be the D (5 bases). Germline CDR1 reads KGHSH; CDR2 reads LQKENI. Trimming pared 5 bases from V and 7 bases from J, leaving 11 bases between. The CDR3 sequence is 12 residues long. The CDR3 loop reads CASSSQGFGYTF. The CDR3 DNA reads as TGTGCCAGCTCATCCCAGGGTTTTGGCTACACCTTC.

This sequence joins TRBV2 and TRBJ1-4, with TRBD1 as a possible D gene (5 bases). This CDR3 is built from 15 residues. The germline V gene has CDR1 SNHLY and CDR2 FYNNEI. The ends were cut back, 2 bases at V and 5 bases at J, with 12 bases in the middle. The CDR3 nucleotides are TGTGCCAGCAGTGAATGGCGACAGACCAATGAAAAACTGTTTTTT. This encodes CASSEWRQTNEKLFF.

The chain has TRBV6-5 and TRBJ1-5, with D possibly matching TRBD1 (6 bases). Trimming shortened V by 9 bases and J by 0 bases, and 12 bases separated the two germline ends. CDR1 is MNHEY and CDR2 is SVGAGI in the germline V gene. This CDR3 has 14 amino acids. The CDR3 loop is CASSGGGSNQPQHF. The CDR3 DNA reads TGTGCCAGTTCCGGAGGGGGTAGCAATCAGCCCCAGCATTTT.

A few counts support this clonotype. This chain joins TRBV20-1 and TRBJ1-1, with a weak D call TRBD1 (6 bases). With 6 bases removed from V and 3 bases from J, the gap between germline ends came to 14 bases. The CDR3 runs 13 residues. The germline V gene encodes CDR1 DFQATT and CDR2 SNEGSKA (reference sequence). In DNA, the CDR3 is TGCAGTGCCCGGAGGGGGGCGGACACTGAAGCTTTCTTT. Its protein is CSARRGADTEAFF.

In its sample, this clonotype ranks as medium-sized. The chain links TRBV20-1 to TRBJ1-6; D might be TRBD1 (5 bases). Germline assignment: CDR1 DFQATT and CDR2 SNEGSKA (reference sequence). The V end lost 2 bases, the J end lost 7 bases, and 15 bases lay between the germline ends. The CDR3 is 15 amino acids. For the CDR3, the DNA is TGCAGTGCTAGACCTCCGGGACGTCCAAATTCACCCCTCCACTTT. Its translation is CSARPPGRPNSPLHF.